These T cell receptor beta chains were read from a single sample in a study of OX40 agonist ivuxolimab in advanced cancers. The protocol was immunoSEQ multiplex PCR, while the TCRdb copy is restricted to in-frame clones and leaves out a portion. Seen here are roughly 80,000 clones, around 86% observed once, and the top ten hold under 0.35%. This specimen was CD4+ or CD8+ T cells sorted from blood, taken in a trial of the OX40 agonist ivuxolimab. These receptor sequences come from an adult with an advanced solid tumor such as melanoma, head and neck, liver or kidney cancer. The CDR3 runs from the conserved cysteine through the conserved F or W. Each record gives: V gene, J gene, clone size, CDR3 protein. Clone size is not always given. Where it is, it says once, few, many or a class for expanded clones.

TRBV6-5,TRBJ2-3,.,CASSGGWGTDTQYF
TRBV18,TRBJ2-6,.,CASSPAGTLKVSGANVLTF
TRBV2,TRBJ1-2,.,CASSLRTGGGSGYGYTF
TRBV19,TRBJ1-2,.,CASSSDRGNYGYTF
TRBV5-5,TRBJ1-1,.,CASRPWDGEAFF
TRBV5-1,TRBJ2-7,.,CASSWTSGTLGEQYF
TRBV6-5,TRBJ1-6,.,CASSRDHNSPLHF
TRBV10-3,TRBJ2-3,.,CAISEGRGGTDTQYF
TRBV11-2,TRBJ2-3,.,CASSFRAGGGTDTQYF
TRBV4-2,TRBJ1-2,.,CASSQVWRGNYGYTF
TRBV18,TRBJ2-1,.,CASSPREDEQFF
TRBV5-1,TRBJ2-1,.,CASSQTGGTGEQFF
TRBV28,TRBJ1-1,.,CASKSGENTEAFF
TRBV5-1,TRBJ1-2,.,CASSLIYGSNMDGYTF
TRBV28,TRBJ1-1,.,CASSSPTENTEAFF
TRBV5-8,TRBJ2-1,.,CASSHAGGTSQFF
TRBV25-1,TRBJ1-1,.,CASSEGREAFF
TRBV7-2,TRBJ2-3,few,CASSSGDGGDTQYF
TRBV28,TRBJ2-1,.,CAVHEQFF
TRBV7-9,TRBJ1-3,few,CASSWDPGDTIYF
TRBV5-4,TRBJ2-4,few,CASSLVERGIQYF
TRBV7-2,TRBJ2-2,.,CASSSGTSGIANTGELFF
TRBV4-1,TRBJ2-5,.,CASSQGLAGGETQYF
TRBV7-7,TRBJ2-5,.,CASSITSGVVETQYF
TRBV6-5,TRBJ1-2,once,CASTAAGVPNGYTF
TRBV18,TRBJ1-1,.,CASSPPGKEGTEAFF
TRBV5-1,TRBJ1-2,.,CASSPTGAGGYTF